Listed below are T cell receptor beta chains from one sample, sequenced in a study of T cell responses to AZD1222 COVID-19 vaccine. The table came from immunoSEQ multiplex PCR; TCRdb's copy has only in-frame clones and leaves some out. The sample holds some 67,000 clones, around four fifths seen once. This specimen was peripheral blood, taken 28 days after the second AZD1222 dose. All receptors come from an adult who received the AZD1222 COVID-19 vaccine. CDR3s include the opening cysteine and the closing phenylalanine or tryptophan. The D gene is left open where the match is weak. Not every row has a clone size; where given, it reads once, few, many or a size class.

j_gene	d_gene	v_gene	abundance	CDR3nt	CDR3aa
TRBJ1-5	-	TRBV27	-	TGTGCCAGCAGCCGAACTGGCGCTAATCAGCCCCAGCATTTT	CASSRTGANQPQHF
TRBJ1-2	-	TRBV11-2	-	TGTGCCAGCAGCTTAGTAAAGACAGCCAGGGGTGGGGGCTACACCTTC	CASSLVKTARGGGYTF
TRBJ1-2	-	TRBV5-1	-	TGCGCCAGCAGCTTGTCACTAGCTAACTATGGCTACACCTTC	CASSLSLANYGYTF
TRBJ2-7	-	TRBV27	-	TGTGCCAGCAGTTTGGGGGGTTACGAGCAGTACTTC	CASSLGGYEQYF
TRBJ2-5	-	TRBV15	-	TGTGCCACCAGCAGGGACTGGAGGGACGGGGAGACCCAGTACTTC	CATSRDWRDGETQYF
TRBJ1-2	-	TRBV4-2	-	TGTGCCAGCAGAGGGTACCATGGCTACACCTTC	CASRGYHGYTF
TRBJ2-5	TRBD2	TRBV5-4	-	TGTGCCAGCAGCCATCCGAGCGGGGGTCTGGAGACCCAGTACTTC	CASSHPSGGLETQYF
TRBJ1-2	-	TRBV14	-	TGTGCCAGCAGCCACGGCCCTACCTATGGCTACACCTTC	CASSHGPTYGYTF
TRBJ1-1	-	TRBV10-2	-	TGCGCCAGCAGTGATTTGGGGGCCACTGAAGCTTTCTTT	CASSDLGATEAFF
TRBJ2-1	TRBD2	TRBV11-2	medium-sized	TGTGCCAGCAGCTTCCTGACTAGCTACGGAAATTATGAGCAGTTCTTC	CASSFLTSYGNYEQFF
TRBJ2-1	-	TRBV19	-	TGTGCCAGTAGCGGTTCCTACAATGAGCAGTTCTTC	CASSGSYNEQFF
TRBJ2-1	TRBD2	TRBV4-3	-	TGCGCCAGCAGCCAAGGGTCTAGCGGGGGAGAAACCAATGAGCAGTTCTTC	CASSQGSSGGETNEQFF
TRBJ1-5	-	TRBV6-6	-	TGTGCCAGTTTCCGGCGCCAGTACAGCAATCAGCCCCAGCATTTT	CASFRRQYSNQPQHF
TRBJ2-2	-	TRBV25-1	-	TGTGCCAGCAGTGCAGCAGGGGCCGACACCGGGGAGCTGTTTTTT	CASSAAGADTGELFF
TRBJ1-2	-	TRBV27	-	TGTGCCAGCAGCTTGGGTGGGGCGGGATTGGGCTATGGCTACACCTTC	CASSLGGAGLGYGYTF
TRBJ1-2	-	TRBV5-8	-	TGTGCCAGCAACAAGGGAGTAAGGGGCTACACCTTC	CASNKGVRGYTF
TRBJ2-3	-	TRBV7-9	-	TGTGCCAGCAGCTGGGGGGCAGTTACAGATACGCAGTATTTT	CASSWGAVTDTQYF
TRBJ1-2	TRBD1	TRBV18	-	TGTGCCAGCTCACCGTCCAGGGGGCCCCCGGGCTACACCTTC	CASSPSRGPPGYTF
TRBJ2-1	-	TRBV9	-	TGTGCCAGCAGCGTCGGGGTGACCTCCTACAATGAGCAGTTCTTC	CASSVGVTSYNEQFF
TRBJ2-7	TRBD1	TRBV5-4	-	TGTGCCAGCAGCTACGACAGGGGGCGGAACTACGAGCAGTACTTC	CASSYDRGRNYEQYF
TRBJ1-1	-	TRBV7-6	-	TGTGCCAGCAGCTTACAGGGTAGGGGCACTGAAGCTTTCTTT	CASSLQGRGTEAFF
TRBJ1-6	TRBD1	TRBV9	-	TGTGCCAGCAGCACAGGGGAGCGTTATTCACCCCTCCACTTT	CASSTGERYSPLHF
TRBJ1-2	TRBD1	TRBV5-4	-	TGTGCCAGCACCCAGGACAGGACTTATGGCTACACCTTC	CASTQDRTYGYTF
TRBJ2-2	-	TRBV5-1	-	TGCGCCAGCAAGGCACCGAACACCGGGGAGCTGTTTTTT	CASKAPNTGELFF
TRBJ2-7	TRBD1	TRBV3-1/TRBV3-2	-	TGTGCCAGCAGCCAAACCGGGACAGGCGTTTACGAGCAGTACTTC	CASSQTGTGVYEQYF
TRBJ1-6	TRBD1	TRBV27	-	TGTGCCAGCAGTTTAATGCAGGGGGCAGGGTCACCCCTCCACTTT	CASSLMQGAGSPLHF
TRBJ1-2	TRBD1	TRBV5-1	-	TGCGCCAGCAGCTTCACAGGGGGCGCCTTCTATGGCTACACCTTC	CASSFTGGAFYGYTF
TRBJ1-4	-	TRBV5-1	few	TGCGCCAGCAGCCCCGGACACAAAAATGAAAAACTGTTTTTT	CASSPGHKNEKLFF
TRBJ2-7	-	TRBV6-6	once	TGTGCCAGCAGTTACTCAGACACTTCCTACGAGCAGTACTTC	CASSYSDTSYEQYF